A selection of T cell receptor beta chains follows, all from one sample in a study of T cell responses to AZD1222 COVID-19 vaccine. Only in-frame clones appear in the TCRdb table, and some are missing; sequencing was by immunoSEQ multiplex PCR. The data hold 130,000 to 150,000 clones, with around nine tenths observed a single time. The sequenced sample was peripheral blood, obtained on day 0 of AZD1222 vaccination. The source of these receptors is an adult in good health. The CDR3 runs from the conserved cysteine through the conserved F or W. The order of the fields is V gene, D gene, clone size, J gene, CDR3 DNA, CDR3 protein. D genes are given only for firm matches. For some rows the clone size is stated as once, few or many, or as a class when expanded; others skip it.

V: TRBV6-2/TRBV6-3; D: .; size: .; J: TRBJ1-2; DNA: TGTGCCAGCAGTTACCCAGGGCAAGGCTACACCTTC; CDR3: CASSYPGQGYTF
V: TRBV2; D: .; size: .; J: TRBJ2-7; DNA: TGTGCCAGCAGTGGTGGGTCAGGGCGCTCCTACGAGCAGTACTTC; CDR3: CASSGGSGRSYEQYF
V: TRBV11-2; D: .; size: .; J: TRBJ2-5; DNA: TGTGCCAGCAGCTTAGTCAGCAAGAGACCCCAGTACTTC; CDR3: CASSLVSKRPQYF
V: TRBV28; D: .; size: once; J: TRBJ2-1; DNA: TGTGCCAGCAGTTTATGGGTAGCAATGGTAAATGAGCAGTTCTTC; CDR3: CASSLWVAMVNEQFF
V: TRBV6-6; D: .; size: .; J: TRBJ1-1; DNA: TGTGCCAGCAGAAAAGAGGGGTTGCACACTGAAGCTTTCTTT; CDR3: CASRKEGLHTEAFF
V: TRBV6-5; D: .; size: .; J: TRBJ2-7; DNA: TGTGCCAGCATTCGCGGGGGCCTCGAGCAGTACTTC; CDR3: CASIRGGLEQYF
V: TRBV13; D: .; size: few; J: TRBJ1-4; DNA: TGTGCCAGCAGCCCGCGGACAACTGAAAAACTGTTTTTT; CDR3: CASSPRTTEKLFF
V: TRBV11-3; D: TRBD1; size: once; J: TRBJ1-2; DNA: TGTGCCAGCAGCTTAGCCCACAGGGGCGGCGGCTACACCTTC; CDR3: CASSLAHRGGGYTF
V: TRBV24-1; D: TRBD2; size: .; J: TRBJ2-1; DNA: TGTGCCACCAGTGACTGGCGGGGGGACCCCTCATACAATGAGCAGTTCTTC; CDR3: CATSDWRGDPSYNEQFF
V: TRBV27; D: .; size: .; J: TRBJ1-6; DNA: TGTGCCAGCAGTTTATCTGGGTCCAGGGGTCGTGCGGGGAATTCACCCCTCCACTTT; CDR3: CASSLSGSRGRAGNSPLHF
V: TRBV11-3; D: .; size: .; J: TRBJ2-7; DNA: TGTGCCAGCAGCTTAACTAGCTTCAACGAGCAGTACTTC; CDR3: CASSLTSFNEQYF
V: TRBV5-1; D: TRBD1; size: .; J: TRBJ1-2; DNA: TGCGCCAGCAGCTTGGGGGACAGCCGCTATGGCTACACCTTC; CDR3: CASSLGDSRYGYTF
V: TRBV24-1; D: .; size: .; J: TRBJ2-1; DNA: TGTGCCACCAGTGATTTGGCTAGCTACAATGAGCAGTTCTTC; CDR3: CATSDLASYNEQFF